Each of the 16 T cell receptor beta chains below was sequenced from the same sample in a study of shared clonotypes between healthy human individuals. Sequenced by immunoSEQ multiplex PCR; TCRdb stores in-frame clones only, minus some. The profile shows approximately 1.1 million clones, 78% of them singletons. Sequencing input: memory CD4+ T cells from PBMCs. The sample's subset: CD45RA-negative fraction. Receptor source: a man aged 18 to 30 in good health. Some clones in this sample may be carry-over from other donors' samples.

This chain joins TRBV10-3 and TRBJ2-1; 7 nucleotides align to TRBD2. Germline V gene lookup returns CDR1 ENHRY and CDR2 SYGVKD. CDR3 length: 14 amino acids. Trimming took 0 bases from V and 8 from J; bases not matched to a gene: 4. The CDR3 sequence is CAISESLGRDEQFF. CDR3 in DNA: TGTGCCATCAGTGAGTCCCTTGGGAGGGATGAGCAGTTCTTC.

The gene calls are TRBV4-1 and TRBJ1-5; D gene uncertain. CDR3 length equals 16 residues. Germline CDR1 MGHRA, CDR2 YSYEKL. V lost 1 base and J 0 bases, leaving 10 bases between the germline ends. CDR3 amino acids: CASSQGTAYSNQPQHF. CDR3 bases: TGCGCCAGCAGCCAAGGGACCGCTTATAGCAATCAGCCCCAGCATTTT.

The V call is TRBV5-1, the J call TRBJ2-3, with 9 bases fitting TRBD1. This CDR3 region has 17 residues. Trimming removed 5 bases from V and 4 bases from J; junction bases left unmatched: 14. Per germline, CDR1 SGHRS and CDR2 YFSETQ. CDR3 protein: CASRKVGGQGLPDTQYF. CDR3 bases: TGCGCCAGCAGAAAGGTGGGGGGACAGGGACTCCCAGATACGCAGTATTTT.

This clone was seen a single time. V usage is TRBV11-2 and J usage is TRBJ2-5, with D uncertain. V gave up 4 bases and J gave up 3 bases, with 9 bases separating them. CDR3 length: 13 amino acids. CDR1 is SGHAT, CDR2 FQNNGV, per germline. The CDR3 coding sequence is TGTGCCAGCAGCTATGCGCGAGAAGAGACCCAGTACTTC. Protein sequence: CASSYAREETQYF.

The chain is built from TRBV5-6 and TRBJ1-2; D is undetermined. Trimming took off 2 bases at V and 1 base at J, with 12 bases between the two ends. The germline gives CDR1 SGHDT, CDR2 YYEEEE. The CDR3 contains 15 residues. The CDR3 is CASSLGQTYNYGYTF. DNA of the CDR3: TGTGCCAGCAGCTTAGGTCAGACGTATAACTATGGCTACACCTTC. Drawing the rest from reference TRBV5-6 and TRBJ1-2, the complete variable domain is DAGVTQSPTHLIKTRGQQVTLRCSPKSGHDTVSWYQQALGQGPQFIFQYYEEEERQRGNFPDRFSGHQFPNYSSELNVNALLLGDSALYLCASSLGQTYNYGYTFGSGTRLTVV.

The chain uses TRBV28 and TRBJ1-2; TRBD1 agrees at 11 bases. Germline CDR1 is MDHEN and CDR2 is SYDVKM. V lost 7 bases and J lost 3; bases outside the gene matches: 13. The CDR3 runs 17 residues. The CDR3 here is CASTVIPGQGDDYGYTF. The CDR3 region has the DNA TGTGCCAGCACTGTAATCCCGGGACAGGGGGATGACTATGGCTACACCTTC.

Only a few counts were recorded for this clone. The CDR3 coding sequence is TGTGCCAGCAGTGAATACGGGACAGCGAACACTGAAGCTTTCTTT. Amino acid sequence: CASSEYGTANTEAFF. The rearrangement joins TRBV2 to TRBJ1-1, with 7 bases fitting TRBD1. This CDR3 contains 15 residues. V lost 2 bases, J lost 1 base, and 4 bases stayed unmatched. The germline V gene encodes CDR1 SNHLY and CDR2 FYNNEI.

The genes are TRBV28 and TRBJ2-1; 10 bases are shared with TRBD2. Germline CDR1 is MDHEN and CDR2 is SYDVKM. The CDR3 covers 16 residues. Germline trimming cut 7 bases from V and 4 bases from J; bases unmatched to any gene: 10. DNA for the CDR3: TGTGCCAGCAACCTACCTAGCGGGAGCCGTTACAATGAGCAGTTCTTC. It encodes CASNLPSGSRYNEQFF.

CDR3 sequence: CASSPGTVRETQYF. The CDR3 bases are TGTGCCAGCAGCCCCGGGACAGTTAGAGAGACCCAGTACTTC. This chain links TRBV27 with TRBJ2-5; 7 positions agree with TRBD1. There are 14 residues in the CDR3. With V trimmed by 6 bases and J by 4 bases, 8 bases remained unmatched. Germline V CDR1 and CDR2: MNHEY, SMNVEV (reference sequence).

The genes are TRBV11-2 and TRBJ2-2; perhaps TRBD2 as D (6 bases). The CDR3 extends over 16 amino acids. The germline V and J ends were trimmed by 4 bases and 3 bases, with 15 bases remaining between them. Germline CDR1 and CDR2: SGHAT and FQNNGV. In DNA, the CDR3 is TGTGCCAGCAGCTCCCTCGGAGGGCGTCACACCGGGGAGCTGTTTTTT. Its protein product is CASSSLGGRHTGELFF.

This chain joins TRBV4-2 and TRBJ2-1; perhaps TRBD2 as D (5 bases). Trimming took off 6 bases at V and 10 bases at J, with 10 bases between the two ends. CDR3 length equals 11 residues. From germline, CDR1 is LGHNA and CDR2 YNFKEQ. CDR3 loop: CASRFGKEQFF. The CDR3 region has the DNA TGTGCCAGCAGGTTCGGGAAAGAGCAGTTCTTC.

This clone was counted only a few times. The V and J genes are TRBV11-2 and TRBJ2-1; 9 bases map to TRBD2. Unmatched junction bases numbered 10, after V lost 0 bases and J lost 4 bases. Germline CDR1 SGHAT, CDR2 FQNNGV. The CDR3 is made up of 18 amino acids. CDR3 protein: CASSLDLRASGDYNEQFF. The DNA of the CDR3 is TGTGCCAGCAGCTTAGATCTAAGGGCTAGCGGGGATTACAATGAGCAGTTCTTC.

The chain combines TRBV18 with TRBJ2-7; D unclear. This CDR3 comprises 12 residues. Trimming shortened V by 5 bases and J by 5 bases, and 10 bases separated the two germline ends. CDR1 is KGHSH and CDR2 is LQKENI in the germline V gene. In nucleotides, the CDR3 is TGTGCCAGCTCAACTTCAGGTAACGAGCAGTACTTC. This sequence encodes CASSTSGNEQYF.

The rearrangement joins TRBV2 to TRBJ1-2; the D gene is possibly TRBD1 (6 bases). The CDR3 has 13 residues. CDR1 is SNHLY and CDR2 is FYNNEI in the germline V gene. Trimming cost V 11 bases and J 4 bases, with 17 bases left between them. CDR3 residues: CASKNRATYGYTF. CDR3 DNA sequence: TGTGCCTCGAAAAACAGGGCCACCTATGGCTACACCTTC.

The chain carries TRBV5-1 and TRBJ2-7; D is ambiguous. The CDR3 consists of 12 residues. CDR1 SGHRS and CDR2 YFSETQ come from the germline V gene. V dropped 4 bases and J dropped 4 bases, with 9 bases sitting between them. In DNA form, the CDR3 reads TGCGCCAGCAGCGTAGGGCTATACGAGCAGTACTTC. Protein: CASSVGLYEQYF. The full variable domain, rest sourced from reference TRBV5-1 and TRBJ2-7, is KAGVTQTPRYLIKTRGQQVTLSCSPISGHRSVSWYQQTPGQGLQFLFEYFSETQRNKGNFPGRFSGRQFSNSRSEMNVSTLELGDSALYLCASSVGLYEQYFGPGTRLTVT.

The chain combines TRBV18 with TRBJ2-7, with no clear D. The CDR3 runs to 18 residues. V was cut by 2 bases and J by 0 bases, with 20 bases left in between. In germline, CDR1 is KGHSH, CDR2 LQKENI. CDR3 nucleotide sequence: TGTGCCAGCTCACCAAGGGTCGCCAGGCCCCCTTTCTCCTACGAGCAGTACTTC. This translates into CASSPRVARPPFSYEQYF.